The clone carrying this T cell receptor beta chain was observed a single time. What it binds is unknown. CDR3 length: 11 amino acids. Trimming took 5 bases from V and 1 from J, leaving 1 base between them. Germline loops: CDR1 MNHEY, CDR2 SVGAGI. These data originate in a study of OX40 agonist ivuxolimab in advanced cancers. As for the study in general: Patients were dosed with the agonistic anti-OX40 (CD134) antibody ivuxolimab. Among those treated, three patients had partial responses, one with hepatocellular carcinoma and two with cutaneous melanoma. Patients got intravenous ivuxolimab at 0.01 to 10 mg/kg every 2 weeks. General study points: Still undetermined is the antigen specificity of the expanded peripheral T cells.

Generated by immunoSEQ multiplex PCR, the TCRdb table keeps only in-frame clones and is missing some. The sample lists some 30,000 clones; roughly 79% were seen once. The sequenced sample was CD4+ or CD8+ T cells sorted from blood, obtained in a trial of the OX40 agonist ivuxolimab. This receptor was taken from an adult with an advanced solid tumor such as melanoma, head and neck, liver or kidney cancer. This chain joins TRBV6-5 and TRBJ2-3; D gene uncertain. The CDR3 here is CASSRTDTQYF. The CDR3 nucleotides are TGTGCCAGCAGTCGCACAGATACGCAGTATTTT.